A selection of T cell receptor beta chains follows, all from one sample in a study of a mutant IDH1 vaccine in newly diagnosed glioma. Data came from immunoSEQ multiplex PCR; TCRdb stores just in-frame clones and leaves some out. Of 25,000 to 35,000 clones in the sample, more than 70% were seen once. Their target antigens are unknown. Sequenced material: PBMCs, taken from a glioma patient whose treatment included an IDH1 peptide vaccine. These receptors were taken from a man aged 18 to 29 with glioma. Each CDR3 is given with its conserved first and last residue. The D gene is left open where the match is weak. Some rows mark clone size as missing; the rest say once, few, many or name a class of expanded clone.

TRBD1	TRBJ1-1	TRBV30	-	TGTGCCTGGAGTGTAAGGGGGACAGGGGGCATACTTTTTCGGGCCACTGAAGCTTTCTTT	CAWSVRGTGGILFRATEAFF
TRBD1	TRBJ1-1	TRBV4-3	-	TGCGCCAGCAGCCAAGGGACAGGGGCTCGAGAAGCTTTCTTT	CASSQGTGAREAFF
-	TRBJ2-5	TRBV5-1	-	TGCGCCAGCAGCTTCGGCCGCGCAGAGACCCAGTACTTC	CASSFGRAETQYF
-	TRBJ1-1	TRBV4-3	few	TGCGCCAGCAGCCAAGATGGGGACACTGAAGCTTTCTTT	CASSQDGDTEAFF
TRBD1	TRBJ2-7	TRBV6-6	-	TGTGCCAGCAGTTACGGGACAGGCACCTCCTACGAGCAGTACTTC	CASSYGTGTSYEQYF
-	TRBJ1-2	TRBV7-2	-	TGTGCCAGCAGCCGCCCCGGGTCCCTCGGCTACACCTTC	CASSRPGSLGYTF
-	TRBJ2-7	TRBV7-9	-	TGTGCCAGCAGCTCCTTGGACGGAACGCGCACCTACGAGCAGTACTTC	CASSSLDGTRTYEQYF
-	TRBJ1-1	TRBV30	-	TGTGCCTGGAGCGAGGGAGGCCCCCGTTGGGACACTGAAGCTTTCTTT	CAWSEGGPRWDTEAFF
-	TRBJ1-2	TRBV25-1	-	TGTGCCAGCAGCCCCCCGCGAGGCTACACCTTC	CASSPPRGYTF
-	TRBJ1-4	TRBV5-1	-	TGCGCCAGCAGCTTGGGGCCGGGAGAGGAAAAACTGTTTTTT	CASSLGPGEEKLFF
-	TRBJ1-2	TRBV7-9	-	TGTGCCAGCAGCTTCCGGGCGTATGGCTACACCTTC	CASSFRAYGYTF
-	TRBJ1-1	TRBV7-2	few	TGTGCCAGCAGCGCGAGAGGACGGAAGAACACTGAAGCTTTCTTT	CASSARGRKNTEAFF
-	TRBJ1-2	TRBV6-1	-	TGTGCCAGCAAAGCACAGGGTGACGGCTACACCTTC	CASKAQGDGYTF
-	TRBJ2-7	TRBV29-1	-	TGCAGCGCTGAGAAGACGTCCTTGGGCTCCTACGAGCAGTACTTC	CSAEKTSLGSYEQYF
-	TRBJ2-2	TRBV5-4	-	TGTGCCAGCAGCTTGCGGAGGCTGGGGCTGGACACCGGGGAGCTGTTTTTT	CASSLRRLGLDTGELFF
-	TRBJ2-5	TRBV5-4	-	TGTGCCAGCAGCCCCCGGACTAAAGAGACCCAGTACTTC	CASSPRTKETQYF
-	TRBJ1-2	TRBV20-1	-	TGCAGTGCTTTCACAGGGTATGGCTACACCTTC	CSAFTGYGYTF
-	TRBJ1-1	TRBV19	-	TGTGCCAGTAGGATTGGTGGCGGAAACACTGAAGCTTTCTTT	CASRIGGGNTEAFF
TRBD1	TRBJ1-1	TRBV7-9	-	TGTGCCAGCAGCTTAGGACAGGGAGGGGCCACTGAAGCTTTCTTT	CASSLGQGGATEAFF
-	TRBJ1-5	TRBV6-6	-	TGTGCCAGCAGTACGGGGTTACTCAATCAGCCCCAGCATTTT	CASSTGLLNQPQHF
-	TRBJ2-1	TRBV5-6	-	TGTGCCAGCAGCTCTGCCGGGACCCTCAATGAGCAGTTCTTC	CASSSAGTLNEQFF
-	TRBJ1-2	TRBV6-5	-	TGTGCCAGCAGTTACTCAGTAGAACAAAAGAATGGCTACACCTTC	CASSYSVEQKNGYTF
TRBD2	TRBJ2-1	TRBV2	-	TGTGCCAGCAGTGGGGCGGGAGAAGGGCAGTTCTTC	CASSGAGEGQFF
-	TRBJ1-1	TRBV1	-	TGCACCAGCAATAGGACAGAGCTGAACACTGAAGCTTTCTTT	CTSNRTELNTEAFF
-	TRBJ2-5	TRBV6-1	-	TGTGCCAGCAGAAAGGGGCAGGAGGGAGAGACCCAGTACTTC	CASRKGQEGETQYF
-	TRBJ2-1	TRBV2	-	TGTGCCAGCAGTCCTCCCGACGGAAGGGGATCTCGCCCGTTCTTC	CASSPPDGRGSRPFF
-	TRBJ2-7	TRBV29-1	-	TGCAGCGTTGAAATGACAGACGAGCAGTACTTC	CSVEMTDEQYF
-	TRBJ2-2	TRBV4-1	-	TGCGCCAGCAGTTCACTAGTTTCCACCGGGGAGCTGTTTTTT	CASSSLVSTGELFF
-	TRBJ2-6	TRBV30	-	TGTGCCCGCAGGGTTCCCAGTGGGGCCAACGTCCTGACTTTC	CARRVPSGANVLTF
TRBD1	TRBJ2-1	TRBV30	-	TGTGCCTGGGGGACAGGACCAATGGATGAGCAGTTCTTC	CAWGTGPMDEQFF
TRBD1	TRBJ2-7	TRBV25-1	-	TGTGCCAGCAGTGATCGACAGGGATCCTACGAGCAGTACTTC	CASSDRQGSYEQYF
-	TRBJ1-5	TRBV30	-	TGTGCCTGGAGCCCCCGATGGACTGGGATCAATCAGCCCCAGCATTTT	CAWSPRWTGINQPQHF
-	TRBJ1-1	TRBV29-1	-	TGCAGCGTTGATGGGGGGGCTCGGGACACTGAAGCTTTCTTT	CSVDGGARDTEAFF
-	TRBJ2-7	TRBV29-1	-	TGCAGCGTTGGTGACTGGATCTACGAGCAGTACTTC	CSVGDWIYEQYF
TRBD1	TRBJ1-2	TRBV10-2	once	TGCGCCAGCAGTGAGCTGGGGACAGGGGAGTATGGCTACACCTTC	CASSELGTGEYGYTF
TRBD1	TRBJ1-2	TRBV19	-	TGTGCCAGTACCGACGGACAGGGGGACCTCTATGGCTACACCTTC	CASTDGQGDLYGYTF
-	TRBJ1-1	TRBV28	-	TGTGCCAGCAGCCCGACGGGAACGGGGAACACTGAAGCTTTCTTT	CASSPTGTGNTEAFF
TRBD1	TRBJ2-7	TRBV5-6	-	TGTGCCAGCAGCTCTTGGATACAGGGGACCACGTCTGAGCAGTACTTC	CASSSWIQGTTSEQYF
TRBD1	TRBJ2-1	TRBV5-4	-	TGTGCCAGCAGCTTAGGCCCGGGACAGAGCTCCTACAATGAGCAGTTCTTC	CASSLGPGQSSYNEQFF
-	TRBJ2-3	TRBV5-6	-	TGTGCCAGCAGCTTGTTTCGGGGTGGTGGCACAGATACGCAGTATTTT	CASSLFRGGGTDTQYF
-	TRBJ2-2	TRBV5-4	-	TGTGCCAGCAGCTTGGGCAGGTCGAACACCGGGGAGCTGTTTTTT	CASSLGRSNTGELFF
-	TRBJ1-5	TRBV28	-	TGTGCCAGCAGAGGGGGCAATCAGCCCCAGCATTTT	CASRGGNQPQHF
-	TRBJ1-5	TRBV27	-	TGTGCCAGCAGTTTATCCATCAATCAGCCCCAGCATTTT	CASSLSINQPQHF
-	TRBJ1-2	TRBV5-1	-	TGCGCCAGCAGCTTGAGTTCCACCCCATATGGCTACACCTTC	CASSLSSTPYGYTF
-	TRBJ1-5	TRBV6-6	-	TGTGCCAGCAGTCCTTACCCGGGGCAGCCCCAGCATTTT	CASSPYPGQPQHF
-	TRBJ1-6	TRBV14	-	TGTGCCAGCAGCCAAGGGATGGGATATAATTCACCCCTCCACTTT	CASSQGMGYNSPLHF
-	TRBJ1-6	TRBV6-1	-	TGTGCCAGCAGTGAAGCGCAGATCGCCTCAAATTCACCCCTCCACTTT	CASSEAQIASNSPLHF
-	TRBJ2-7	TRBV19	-	TGTGCCAGTACCGACAGCATTTGGTCCTACGAGCAGTACTTC	CASTDSIWSYEQYF
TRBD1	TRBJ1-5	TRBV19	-	TGTGCCAGTAGTGTAGAGGGGGCCCCTCAGCCCCAGCATTTT	CASSVEGAPQPQHF
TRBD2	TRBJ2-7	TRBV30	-	TGTGCCTGGAGAGGGGTAGCGGGAGGTCACTCCTACGAGCAGTACTTC	CAWRGVAGGHSYEQYF